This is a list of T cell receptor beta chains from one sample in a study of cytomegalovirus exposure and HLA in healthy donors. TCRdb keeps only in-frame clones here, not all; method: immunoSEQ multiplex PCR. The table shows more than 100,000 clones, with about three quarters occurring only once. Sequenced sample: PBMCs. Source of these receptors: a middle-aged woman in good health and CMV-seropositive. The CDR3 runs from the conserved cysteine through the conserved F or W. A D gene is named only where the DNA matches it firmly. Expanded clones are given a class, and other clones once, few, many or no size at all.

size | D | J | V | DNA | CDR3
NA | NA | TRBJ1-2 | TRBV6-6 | TGTGCCAGCCTAACAAGCCCGAGGGATGGCTACACCTTC | CASLTSPRDGYTF
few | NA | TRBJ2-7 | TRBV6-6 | TGTGCCAGCAGCCACGGGGAGGGGGTCTACGAGCAGTACTTC | CASSHGEGVYEQYF
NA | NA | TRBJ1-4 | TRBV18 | TGTGCCAGCTCACCAGACAGGTCTAATAATGAAAAACTGTTTTTT | CASSPDRSNNEKLFF
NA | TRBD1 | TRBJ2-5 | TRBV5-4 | TGTGCCAGCAGCCTGCCTACAGGGGTAGGGGAGACCCAGTACTTC | CASSLPTGVGETQYF
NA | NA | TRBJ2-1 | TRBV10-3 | TGTGCCATCAGTGAGTTTGGAAGGGGTGCTGAGCAGTTCTTC | CAISEFGRGAEQFF
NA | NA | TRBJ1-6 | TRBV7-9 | TGTGCCAGCAGCTTACTACCAGGGGATTCACCCCTCCACTTT | CASSLLPGDSPLHF
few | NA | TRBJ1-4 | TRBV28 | TGTGCCAGCAGGACTGTCAATAATGAAAAACTGTTTTTT | CASRTVNNEKLFF
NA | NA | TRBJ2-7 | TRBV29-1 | TGCAGCGTTATAACAGGGAGCTCCTACGAGCAGTACTTC | CSVITGSSYEQYF
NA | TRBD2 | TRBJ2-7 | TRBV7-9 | TGTGCCAGCAGCTTAGCGAGCGGGGCTAAGCAGTACTTC | CASSLASGAKQYF
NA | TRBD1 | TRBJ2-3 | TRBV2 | TGTGCCAGCAGTGCGGTCAGGGGGACAGATACGCAGTATTTT | CASSAVRGTDTQYF
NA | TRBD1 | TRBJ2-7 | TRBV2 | TGTGCCAGCAGTCGACAGGGGGGCACCTACGAGCAGTACTTC | CASSRQGGTYEQYF
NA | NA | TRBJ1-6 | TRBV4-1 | TGCGCCAGCAGCCAAGCAAGGCAGGCCGCAGGATCACCCCTCCACTTT | CASSQARQAAGSPLHF
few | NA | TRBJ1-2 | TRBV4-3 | TGCGCCAGCAGCTTACTGGCGGACAGCCACTATGGCTACACCTTC | CASSLLADSHYGYTF